The text below deals with one T cell receptor beta chain. Antigen: not known. This entry is derived from a study of identical twins. The CDR3 extends over 15 amino acids. Trimming removed 3 bases from V and 5 bases from J; junction bases left unmatched: 8. Germline CDR1 is SGDLS and CDR2 is YYNGEE. Study results and caveats: Modelling approaches yielded underestimates of out-of-frame TCR alpha sharing between monozygotic twins.

TCRdb used MiXCR to reprocess the 5' RACE reads, holding one entry per CDR3 protein. Here the sample spans 1.5 million to 2 million distinct CDR3 sequences, around a third being singletons. This chain joins TRBV9 and TRBJ2-7; 10 bases are shared with TRBD2. The sample was cord blood. This TCR came from a newborn girl in good health. Here the CDR3 reads CASSAMALAGNEQYF. The CDR3 DNA reads as TGTGCCAGCAGCGCCATGGCACTAGCGGGAAACGAGCAGTACTTC.